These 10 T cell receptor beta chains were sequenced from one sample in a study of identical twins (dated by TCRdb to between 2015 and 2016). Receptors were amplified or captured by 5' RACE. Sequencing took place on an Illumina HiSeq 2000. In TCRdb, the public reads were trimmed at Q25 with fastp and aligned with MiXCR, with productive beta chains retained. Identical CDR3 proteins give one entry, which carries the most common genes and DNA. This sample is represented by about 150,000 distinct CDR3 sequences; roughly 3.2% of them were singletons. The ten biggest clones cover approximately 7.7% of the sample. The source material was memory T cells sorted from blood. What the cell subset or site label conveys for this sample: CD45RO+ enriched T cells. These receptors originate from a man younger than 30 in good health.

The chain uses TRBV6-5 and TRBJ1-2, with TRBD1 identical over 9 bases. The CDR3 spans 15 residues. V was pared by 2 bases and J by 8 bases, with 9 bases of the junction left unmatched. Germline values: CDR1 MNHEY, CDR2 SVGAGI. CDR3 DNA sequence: TGTGCCAGCAGTTACCTTCCGGGACAGGGAGGAGGCTACACCTTC. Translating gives CASSYLPGQGGGYTF.

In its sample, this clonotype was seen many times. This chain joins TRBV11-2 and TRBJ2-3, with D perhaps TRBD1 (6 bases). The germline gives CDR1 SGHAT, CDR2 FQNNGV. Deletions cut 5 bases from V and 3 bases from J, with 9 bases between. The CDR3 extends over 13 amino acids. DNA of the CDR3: TGTGCCAGCAGCGGACAGCTTACAGATACGCAGTATTTT. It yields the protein CASSGQLTDTQYF.

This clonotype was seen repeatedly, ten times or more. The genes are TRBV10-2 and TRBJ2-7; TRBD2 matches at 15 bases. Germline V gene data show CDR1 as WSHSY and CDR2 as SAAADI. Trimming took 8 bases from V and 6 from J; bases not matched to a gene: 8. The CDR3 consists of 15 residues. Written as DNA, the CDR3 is TGCGCCAGCCGAGGACTAGCGGGAGGGCCTGTCGAGCAGTACGTC. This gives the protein CASRGLAGGPVEQYV.

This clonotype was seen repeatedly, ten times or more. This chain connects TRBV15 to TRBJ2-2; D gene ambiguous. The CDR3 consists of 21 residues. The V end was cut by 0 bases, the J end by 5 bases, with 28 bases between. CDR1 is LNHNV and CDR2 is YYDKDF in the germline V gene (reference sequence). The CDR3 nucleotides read TGTGCCACCAGCAGAGAACCCCTCGAAGGTTGGATCAAGAAAGGGACCGGGGAGCTGTTTTTT. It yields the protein CATSREPLEGWIKKGTGELFF.

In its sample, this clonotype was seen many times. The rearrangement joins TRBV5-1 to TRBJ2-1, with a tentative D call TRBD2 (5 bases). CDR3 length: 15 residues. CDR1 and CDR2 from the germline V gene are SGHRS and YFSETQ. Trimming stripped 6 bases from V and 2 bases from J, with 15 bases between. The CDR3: CASKRAERPYNEQFF. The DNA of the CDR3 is TGCGCCAGCAAACGAGCGGAGCGGCCCTACAATGAGCAGTTCTTC.

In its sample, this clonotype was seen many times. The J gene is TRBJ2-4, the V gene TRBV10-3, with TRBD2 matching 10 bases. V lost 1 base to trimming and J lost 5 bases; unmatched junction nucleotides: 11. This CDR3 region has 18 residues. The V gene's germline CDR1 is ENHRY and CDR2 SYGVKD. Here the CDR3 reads CAISEFLAGVKNENIQYF. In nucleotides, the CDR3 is TGTGCCATCAGTGAGTTCCTAGCGGGAGTCAAGAACGAAAACATTCAGTACTTC.

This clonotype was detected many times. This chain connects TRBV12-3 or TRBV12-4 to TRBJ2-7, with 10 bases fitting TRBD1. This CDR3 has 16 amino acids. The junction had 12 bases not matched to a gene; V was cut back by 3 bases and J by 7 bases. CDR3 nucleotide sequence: TGTGCCAGCAGTTTGGGGATGGTGACAGGGGGCAATGAGCAGTACTTC. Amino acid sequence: CASSLGMVTGGNEQYF.

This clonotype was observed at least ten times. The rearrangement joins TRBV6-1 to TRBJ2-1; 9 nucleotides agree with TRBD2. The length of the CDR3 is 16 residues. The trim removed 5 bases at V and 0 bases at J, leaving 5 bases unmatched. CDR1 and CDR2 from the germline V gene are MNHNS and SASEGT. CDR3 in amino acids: CASSRLAASSYNEQFF. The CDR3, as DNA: TGTGCCAGCAGTAGACTAGCGGCGAGCTCCTACAATGAGCAGTTCTTC.

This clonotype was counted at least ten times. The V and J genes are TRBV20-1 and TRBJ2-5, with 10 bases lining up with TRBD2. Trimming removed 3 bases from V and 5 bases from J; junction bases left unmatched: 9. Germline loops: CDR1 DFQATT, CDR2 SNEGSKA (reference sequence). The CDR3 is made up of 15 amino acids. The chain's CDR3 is CSARFQREGPETQYF. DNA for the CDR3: TGCAGTGCTAGGTTTCAGCGGGAGGGCCCGGAGACCCAGTACTTC.

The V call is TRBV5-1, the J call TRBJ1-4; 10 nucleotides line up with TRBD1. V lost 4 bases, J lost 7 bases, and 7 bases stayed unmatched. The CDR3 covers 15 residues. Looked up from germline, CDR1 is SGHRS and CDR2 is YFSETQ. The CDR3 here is CASSPGTGEREKLFF. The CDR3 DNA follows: TGCGCCAGCAGCCCGGGGACAGGGGAACGTGAAAAACTGTTTTTT.